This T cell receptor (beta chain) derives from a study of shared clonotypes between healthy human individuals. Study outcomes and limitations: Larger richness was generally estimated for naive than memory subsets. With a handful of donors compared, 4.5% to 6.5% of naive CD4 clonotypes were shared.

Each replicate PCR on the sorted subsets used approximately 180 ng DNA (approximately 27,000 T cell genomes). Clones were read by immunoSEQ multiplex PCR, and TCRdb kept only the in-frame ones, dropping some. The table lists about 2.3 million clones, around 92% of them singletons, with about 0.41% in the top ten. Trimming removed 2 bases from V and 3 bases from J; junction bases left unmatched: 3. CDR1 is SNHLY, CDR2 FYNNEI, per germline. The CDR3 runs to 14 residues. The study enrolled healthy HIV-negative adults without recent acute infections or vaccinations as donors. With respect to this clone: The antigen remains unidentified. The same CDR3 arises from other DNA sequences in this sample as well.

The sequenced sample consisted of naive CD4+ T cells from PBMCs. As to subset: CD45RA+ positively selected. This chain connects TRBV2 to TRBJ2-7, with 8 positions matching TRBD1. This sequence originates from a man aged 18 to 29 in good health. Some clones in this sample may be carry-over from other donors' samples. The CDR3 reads CASSEQGAVYEQYF. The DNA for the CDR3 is TGTGCCAGCAGTGAACAGGGGGCAGTCTACGAGCAGTACTTC.